This T cell receptor beta chain is drawn from a study of blood T cell repertoires in COVID-19. Original methodology: Amplification of reference gene primers was used by the study to estimate nucleated cell counts. Clones were read by immunoSEQ multiplex PCR, and TCRdb kept only the in-frame ones, dropping some. The V and J calls and clone size come from that table; D and trimming were worked out from the DNA. The table lists about 63,000 clones, around 79% of them singletons. CDR1 MNHEY and CDR2 SMNVEV come from the germline V gene (reference sequence). Deletions cut 6 bases from V and 2 bases from J, with 11 bases between. This CDR3 spans 13 amino acids.

The TCR comes from a human donor in a cohort sampled during active COVID-19. The gene calls are TRBV27 and TRBJ2-7, with a weak D call TRBD2 (5 bases). The material sequenced was peripheral blood. The CDR3 here is CASSFRRAYEQYF. CDR3 bases: TGTGCCAGCAGCTTCAGGCGGGCCTACGAGCAGTACTTC.